Sequencing of this TCR beta chain was carried out in a study of CXCR3-negative and CXCR3-positive naive CD8 T cells. Points from the study as a whole: Naive cells positive for CXCR3 carried more hydrophobic TRB CDR3s than CXCR3-negative ones.

Comments on this clonotype: Antigen specificity is unknown.

The TRB cDNA libraries were prepared by 5' RACE with UMI labels. Using the 5' RACE reads, TCRdb records one entry per CDR3 protein without DNA. The specimen's table records some 100,000 distinct CDR3 sequences. CDR1 and CDR2 (germline): LGHDT, YNNKEL (reference sequence). There are 16 residues in the CDR3. The clonotype originates from a human donor in good health. Some clones in this sample may be carry-over from other donors' samples. Sequenced sample: naive CXCR3+ CD8+ T cells from blood. Subset meaning: CD45RO-CCR7+CD27+CD95- naive CD8+ T cells expressing CXCR3 (TNR3+). V gene TRBV3-1 combines with J gene TRBJ2-4; absent DNA, TCRdb's TRBD2 call cannot be checked. CDR3 region: CASSHPYQGGRNIQYF.